This record covers a single TCR beta chain. Its target is unknown. The data derive from a study of shared clonotypes between healthy human individuals. General study points: Naive CD4 clonotypes were shared across several donors at about 5.2%. With few donors, the genetic and exposure-history diversity represented was limited.

Naive CD45RA+ and memory CD45RA-negative subsets were split from CD4+ cells. The ends were cut back, 4 bases at V and 2 bases at J, with 9 bases in the middle. CDR1 is GTSNPN and CDR2 is SVGIG in the germline V gene (reference sequence). This CDR3 has 12 amino acids. The assay was carried out at the deep level. Sequencing was performed with immunoSEQ multiplex PCR; in TCRdb, only in-frame clones are kept and a portion is missing. The sample has a few hundred thousand clones, roughly 97% seen once; the top ten hold 0.045% to 0.06%. The clonotype was recovered from a woman in her twenties or thirties in good health. Sequenced material: naive CD4+ T cells sorted from blood. Specified subset: CD45RA+ positively selected. V gene TRBV30 combines with J gene TRBJ2-7, with D hard to call. The CDR3 region is CAWNRSPYEQYF. CDR3 coding DNA: TGTGCCTGGAATAGGTCCCCCTACGAGCAGTACTTC.